This T cell receptor beta chain derives from a study of regulatory T cells in long-lasting Graves disease. Whole-study findings and limits: Limited sample numbers may have lowered accuracy.

HTBI primers from iRepertoire and Arm-PCR of CDR3 regions yielded the TCR beta libraries. In the original workflow: Overall, samples carried some 67 TRBV and 14 TRBJ segments. TCRdb itself ran the multiplex PCR reads through MiXCR, one entry per CDR3 protein. Clone size and V and J calls follow TCRdb, not the original study. The table includes fewer than 400,000 distinct CDR3 sequences, less than 25% detected once. V dropped 4 bases and J dropped 4; count of bases not matched to a gene: 7. The germline gives CDR1 MDHEN, CDR2 SYDVKM. There are 14 residues in the CDR3. Time point given: persistent/refractory GD, antithyroid drugs over 5 years with positive TRAb. Making the TCR library involved RNA that had been extracted from PBMCs. This clonotype was seen repeatedly, ten times or more. The antigen is unknown.

Material: peripheral blood mononuclear cells (PBMCs), obtained when the disease was refractory, from a patient treated with antithyroid drugs. This receptor was taken from a female donor with Graves disease. The chain links TRBV28 to TRBJ2-7, with 7 positions matching TRBD1. CDR3 sequence: CASSSWTGSYEQYF. DNA of the CDR3: TGTGCCAGCAGTTCGTGGACAGGTTCTTACGAGCAGTACTTC.